One T cell receptor beta chain is described in this entry. The data were taken from a study of blood T cell repertoires in COVID-19. About the research overall: The origin of the acute and convalescent COVID-19 samples was the United States, Italy and Spain.

In the authors' workflow: Reference gene primer amplification gave estimated nucleated cell counts. The assay was immunoSEQ multiplex PCR, and TCRdb's table has in-frame clones only and misses some. That table furnishes V, J and clone size, whereas the DNA furnished D and trimming. In the table there are approximately 180,000 clones, 80% to 90% of which are singletons. CDR3 length: 17 residues. Germline V gene data show CDR1 as ENHRY and CDR2 as SYGVKD. V shed 3 bases, J shed 1 base, and the junction held 7 bases outside the gene matches. The material sequenced was peripheral blood. This receptor was identified in a human donor with active or convalescent COVID-19. The donor label of this sample is uncertain. This chain links TRBV10-3 with TRBJ2-3; TRBD2 matches at 10 bases. In DNA form, the CDR3 reads TGTGCCATCAGTGATTATCTAGCGGGAGAGGGCACAGATACGCAGTATTTT. Protein sequence: CAISDYLAGEGTDTQYF.